The 22 T cell receptor beta chains given below trace back to one sample, sequenced in a study of T cell responses to AZD1222 COVID-19 vaccine. This table comes from immunoSEQ multiplex PCR, and its TCRdb copy is limited to in-frame clones, with some not included. The repertoire holds 100,000 to 150,000 clones, with about 89% as singletons. Material: peripheral blood, obtained on day 0 of AZD1222 vaccination. Receptor source: an adult in good health.

This clone was recorded once. The chain links TRBV27 to TRBJ1-5, with 7 positions matching TRBD1. The CDR3 is made up of 15 amino acids. Germline CDR1 MNHEY, CDR2 SMNVEV (reference sequence). V gave up 3 bases and J gave up 5 bases; unmatched junction bases: 7. The CDR3 DNA is TGTGCCAGCAGTTTCGCAGGGGGTCAATATCAGCCCCAGCATTTT. It encodes CASSFAGGQYQPQHF.

The chain employs TRBV18 and TRBJ1-5; D is possibly TRBD1 (6 bases). The V end lost 0 bases, the J end lost 8 bases, and 17 bases lay between the germline ends. The CDR3 sequence is 16 residues long. Germline CDR1 KGHSH, CDR2 LQKENI. CDR3 nucleotide sequence: TGTGCCAGCTCACCACCCCCAGGGGCCCGCAGGGAGCCCCAGCATTTT. Protein product: CASSPPPGARREPQHF.

This clone came up once. The chain joins TRBV5-1 to TRBJ1-3, with D unclear. Trimming left V 0 bases short and J 1 base short, with 14 bases between. CDR1 and CDR2 (germline): SGHRS, YFSETQ. The CDR3 sequence is 17 residues long. CDR3 sequence: CASSLEALKGSGNTIYF. The CDR3 region has the DNA TGCGCCAGCAGCTTGGAGGCACTCAAGGGTTCTGGAAACACCATATATTTT.

The chain uses TRBV7-8 and TRBJ2-5; 7 bases map to TRBD1. Germline CDR1 reads SGHVS; CDR2 reads FQNEAQ. This CDR3 spans 15 amino acids. The trim removed 5 bases at V and 5 bases at J, leaving 11 bases unmatched. CDR3: CASSPTTGFQETQYF. The CDR3 DNA is TGTGCCAGCAGCCCAACGACAGGGTTTCAGGAGACCCAGTACTTC.

This clone was seen a few times. The V gene is TRBV4-1, the J gene TRBJ1-5; the D is unclear. The CDR3 totals 13 residues. Germline V gene data show CDR1 as MGHRA and CDR2 as YSYEKL. V was shortened by 3 bases and J by 5 bases, with 8 bases between the two germline ends. CDR3 protein: CASSQGLDQPQHF. As DNA, the CDR3 is TGCGCCAGCAGCCAGGGTCTGGATCAGCCCCAGCATTTT.

V and J are TRBV3-1 (or the pseudogene TRBV3-2) and TRBJ2-2; 11 bases map to TRBD2. This CDR3 has 19 residues. The germline CDR1 and CDR2 sequences are LGHDT and YNNKEL (reference sequence). The J segment lost 5 bases and the V segment lost 0 bases, leaving 11 bases of the junction unmatched. The CDR3: CASSQEGVAGGPNTGELFF. CDR3 nucleotides: TGTGCCAGCAGCCAAGAAGGGGTAGCGGGAGGGCCAAATACCGGGGAGCTGTTTTTT.

The chain has TRBV7-8 and TRBJ2-3; TRBD2 is a possible D gene (7 bases). CDR1 is SGHVS and CDR2 is FQNEAQ in the germline V gene. This CDR3 region has 15 residues. V was cut by 3 bases and J by 3 bases, with 13 bases left in between. The CDR3 is CASSFGGGGTDTQYF. The DNA for the CDR3 is TGTGCCAGCAGCTTCGGAGGGGGGGGGACAGATACGCAGTATTTT.

V gene TRBV5-1 combines with J gene TRBJ2-5; D possibly corresponds to TRBD1 (5 bases). CDR1 is SGHRS and CDR2 is YFSETQ in the germline V gene. The CDR3 extends over 14 amino acids. V was clipped by 7 bases and J by 5 bases, with 18 bases between them. In nucleotides, the CDR3 is TGCGCCAGCGCCCTGATAGGGGATCGGGAGACCCAGTACTTC. Protein: CASALIGDRETQYF.

The CDR3 DNA follows: TGTGCCAGCAGCTCGGGGGCAGGGGGGACCCACAATCAGCCCCAGCATTTT. It is translated as CASSSGAGGTHNQPQHF. This chain joins TRBV5-5 and TRBJ1-5, with 7 nucleotides matching TRBD1. This CDR3 region has 17 residues. CDR1 is SGHKS and CDR2 is YYEKEE in the germline V gene (reference sequence). V lost 3 bases to trimming and J lost 3 bases; unmatched junction nucleotides: 12.

The V and J genes are TRBV7-2 and TRBJ1-1, with D tentatively TRBD1 (5 bases). The CDR3 totals 13 residues. Trimming left V 6 bases short and J 0 bases short, with 8 bases between. Germline CDR1 reads SGHTA; CDR2 reads FQGNSA. DNA of the CDR3: TGTGCCAGCAGTTCGACAGTGAACACTGAAGCTTTCTTT. Protein product: CASSSTVNTEAFF.

The chain carries TRBV9 and TRBJ2-3; no clear D. Deletions cut 4 bases from V and 0 bases from J, with 15 bases between. CDR1 is SGDLS and CDR2 is YYNGEE in the germline V gene. The CDR3 is 16 residues long. For the CDR3, the DNA is TGTGCCAGCAGCTCCGCGGCGCTCCAGAGCACAGATACGCAGTATTTT. Translation gives CASSSAALQSTDTQYF. Full variable domain (outside the CDR3, taken from reference TRBV9 and TRBJ2-3): DSGVTQTPKHLITATGQRVTLRCSPRSGDLSVYWYQQSLDQGLQFLIQYYNGEERAKGNILERFSAQQFPDLHSELNLSSLELGDSALYFCASSSAALQSTDTQYFGPGTRLTVL.

V is TRBV18 and J is TRBJ2-7; D is uncertain. Germline V gene sequence: CDR1 KGHSH, CDR2 LQKENI. The CDR3 is 15 residues long. V gave up 4 bases and J gave up 2 bases, with 15 bases separating them. The CDR3 sequence: CASSLSSVTAYEQYF. CDR3 sequence (DNA): TGTGCCAGCTCACTCTCCTCTGTAACAGCCTACGAGCAGTACTTC. Together with reference TRBV18 and TRBJ2-7, the CDR3 gives the full variable domain: NAGVMQNPRHLVRRRGQEARLRCSPMKGHSHVYWYRQLPEEGLKFMVYLQKENIIDESGMPKERFSAEFPKEGPSILRIQQVVRGDSAAYFCASSLSSVTAYEQYFGPGTRLTVT.

The V gene is TRBV4-1, the J gene TRBJ2-7; 8 bases are shared with TRBD1. The CDR3 runs to 16 residues. After removal of 2 bases from V and 7 bases from J, the junction contained 13 bases not matched to a gene. The germline V gene has CDR1 MGHRA and CDR2 YSYEKL. CDR3 in DNA: TGCGCCAGCAGCCAATCTGGACAGGGAGTCCTACGAGAGCAGTACTTC. Translating gives CASSQSGQGVLREQYF.

The rearrangement uses TRBV24-1 and TRBJ2-3; D may be TRBD2 (6 bases). The CDR3 spans 16 residues. V was cut by 4 bases and J by 0 bases, with 13 bases left in between. Germline V gene sequence: CDR1 KGHDR, CDR2 SFDVKD. CDR3: CATSDATRGSTDTQYF. CDR3 coding DNA: TGTGCCACCAGTGACGCGACCCGGGGGAGCACAGATACGCAGTATTTT.

The chain links TRBV6-5 to TRBJ2-5; TRBD1 matches at 8 bases. The junction had 1 base not matched to a gene; V was cut back by 0 bases and J by 1 base. This CDR3 spans 15 amino acids. Germline V CDR1 and CDR2: MNHEY, SVGAGI. The chain's CDR3 is CASSYSTGVQETQYF. CDR3 bases: TGTGCCAGCAGTTACTCGACAGGGGTCCAAGAGACCCAGTACTTC.

The chain uses TRBV12-1 and TRBJ2-2; TRBD2, the table's D call, was not compared with the DNA. TRBV12-1 is listed as a pseudogene. The CDR3 consists of 19 residues. The CDR3 DNA is TGTGCCAGCACCAATCCCCCAGGACTAGCGGGGCCGAACACCGGGGAGCTGTTTTTT. Translating gives CASTNPPGLAGPNTGELFF.

The V and J genes are TRBV29-1 and TRBJ2-7; TRBD1 is a possible D gene (6 bases). Trimming stripped 4 bases from V and 2 bases from J, with 18 bases between. Germline CDR1 SQVTM, CDR2 ANQGSEA. There are 15 residues in the CDR3. CDR3 sequence: CSVASGDTNTYEQYF. In nucleotides, the CDR3 is TGCAGCGTTGCATCCGGGGACACTAACACCTACGAGCAGTACTTC.

V usage is TRBV27 and J usage is TRBJ2-2; possibly TRBD1 or TRBD2 for D (5 bases each). The V gene's germline CDR1 is MNHEY and CDR2 SMNVEV (reference sequence). Trimming removed 5 bases at V and 5 bases at J, with 15 bases between. The length of the CDR3 is 15 residues. CDR3 residues: CASSLQVRGTGELFF. The CDR3 nucleotides are TGTGCCAGCAGTCTACAGGTCAGAGGGACCGGGGAGCTGTTTTTT.

CDR3 sequence reads: CASSATSEKLFF. In nucleotides, the CDR3 is TGTGCCAGCAGCGCCACCTCCGAAAAACTGTTTTTT. The chain links TRBV11-2 to TRBJ1-4; D is uncertain. Per germline, CDR1 SGHAT and CDR2 FQNNGV. The germline V and J ends were trimmed by 5 bases and 8 bases, with 9 bases remaining between them. This CDR3 contains 12 residues.

This clone occurred a few times. This rearrangement joins TRBV27 to TRBJ1-5; D gene ambiguous. Germline CDR1 MNHEY, CDR2 SMNVEV (reference sequence). This CDR3 region has 13 residues. The V gene lost 3 bases and the J gene lost 4 bases, with 7 bases spanning the gap. For the CDR3, the DNA is TGTGCCAGCAGTTTGTCCGGGAATCAGCCCCAGCATTTT. Its translation: CASSLSGNQPQHF.

The chain links TRBV3-1 (or the pseudogene TRBV3-2) to TRBJ1-1; no clear D. The CDR3 runs 14 residues. The V gene lost 2 bases and the J gene lost 0 bases, with 7 bases spanning the gap. Per germline, CDR1 LGHDT and CDR2 YNNKEL (reference sequence). CDR3 in amino acids: CASSQFGLNTEAFF. In DNA, the CDR3 is TGTGCCAGCAGCCAATTCGGATTGAACACTGAAGCTTTCTTT.

This chain uses TRBV29-1 with TRBJ2-3; 8 positions match TRBD1. Germline assignment: CDR1 SQVTM and CDR2 ANQGSEA. With V trimmed by 6 bases and J by 5 bases, 16 bases remained unmatched. The CDR3 extends over 16 amino acids. The CDR3 region has the DNA TGCAGCGTGGATAGACTCAGGGGGCCACAAGGAGATACGCAGTATTTT. Its translation: CSVDRLRGPQGDTQYF.